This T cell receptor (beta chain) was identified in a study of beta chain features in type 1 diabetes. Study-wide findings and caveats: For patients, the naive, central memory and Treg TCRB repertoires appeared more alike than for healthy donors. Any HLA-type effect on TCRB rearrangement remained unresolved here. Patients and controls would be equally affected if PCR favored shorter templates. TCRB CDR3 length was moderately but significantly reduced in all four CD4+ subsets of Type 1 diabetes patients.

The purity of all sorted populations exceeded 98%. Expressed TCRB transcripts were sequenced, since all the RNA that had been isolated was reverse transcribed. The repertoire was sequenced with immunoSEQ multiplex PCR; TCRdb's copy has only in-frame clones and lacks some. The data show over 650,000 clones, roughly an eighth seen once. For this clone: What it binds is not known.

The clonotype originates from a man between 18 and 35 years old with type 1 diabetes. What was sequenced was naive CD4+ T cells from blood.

The CDR3 DNA sequence: TGTGCCAGCAGCTTGGACAGGGTCACAGATACGCAGTATTTT. This gives the protein CASSLDRVTDTQYF. This chain joins TRBV5-6 and TRBJ2-3; D might be TRBD1 (6 bases). Germline loops: CDR1 SGHDT, CDR2 YYEEEE. This CDR3 region has 14 residues. V dropped 0 bases and J dropped 2 bases, with 7 bases sitting between them.